This TCR beta chain stems from a study of identical twins. Study-level points and caveats: Beta out-of-frame sequences displayed a weaker excess of sharing between twins.

MiXCR was run by TCRdb on the 5' RACE reads, yielding one entry per CDR3 protein. The sample holds some 250,000 distinct CDR3 sequences; roughly 12% are singletons and the top ten take about 4%. The germline gives CDR1 SGDLS, CDR2 YYNGEE. The CDR3 extends over 15 amino acids. The V gene end was trimmed by 5 bases and the J gene end by 5 bases; junction bases not matched to a gene: 10. A word on this clonotype: The target antigen is unknown.

This sample was shared with a second study, whose subject was yellow fever vaccine responses in identical twins.

The chain has TRBV9 and TRBJ2-3; 8 bases are shared with TRBD1. The sample consisted of memory (CD45RO+) T cells sorted from blood. The TCR originated in a woman aged 18-35 years in good health. CDR3 in DNA: TGTGCCAGCAGTTCAGGGGGCAGGGTAGGAGATACGCAGTATTTT. Protein product: CASSSGGRVGDTQYF.